The 3 T cell receptor beta chains in this list originate from one sample, sequenced in a study of T cell repertoires in cytomegalovirus infection. A single record per CDR3 protein comes from TCRdb applying MiXCR to the reads. The sample lists about 530,000 distinct CDR3 sequences; more than 20% were seen once. The specimen was PBMCs. These TCRs come from a human donor in good health (CMV status not recorded). Some clones in this sample may be carry-over from other donors' samples.

The CDR3 nucleotides are TGCGCCAGCAGCCAAGTCACCCAAGAGACCCAGTACTTC. This sequence encodes CASSQVTQETQYF. The chain recombines TRBV4-3 with TRBJ2-5; D is ambiguous. Germline CDR1 and CDR2: LGHNA and YSLEER. There are 13 residues in the CDR3. V lost 1 base and J 1 base, leaving 4 bases between the germline ends.

In its sample, this clonotype was seen many times. This chain uses TRBV6-1 with TRBJ2-3, with TRBD2 identical over 7 bases. The CDR3 is 18 residues long. CDR1 MNHNS and CDR2 SASEGT come from the germline V gene. V lost 5 bases, J lost 0 bases, and 14 bases stayed unmatched. For the CDR3, the DNA is TGTGCCAGCAGTCGTTTGGAGGGAGGGAAATTTAGCACAGATACGCAGTATTTT. Translation: CASSRLEGGKFSTDTQYF.

The V gene is TRBV6-2 or TRBV6-3, the J gene TRBJ2-7, with 9 bases matching TRBD1. Trimming removed 0 bases from V and 2 bases from J; junction bases left unmatched: 11. Germline CDR1 MNHEY, CDR2 SVGEGT. The CDR3 is 18 amino acids. CDR3 region: CASSYSPPGTGRAYEQYV. CDR3 nucleotides: TGTGCCAGCAGTTACTCCCCCCCGGGGACAGGGCGCGCCTACGAGCAGTACGTC.